What follows is one TCR beta chain and its context. The antigen is undetermined. Trimming removed 7 bases from V and 8 bases from J, with 14 bases in between. CDR3 size: 12 residues. In germline, CDR1 is MNHEY, CDR2 SVGAGI. This record comes from a study of OX40 agonist ivuxolimab in advanced cancers. Whole-study context: Every 2 weeks, patients received ivuxolimab intravenously, dosed at 0.01 to 10 mg/kg. Two cutaneous melanoma patients and one hepatocellular carcinoma patient, three in all, had partial responses. Study findings and constraints: Among the lowest peripheral clonal expansion occurred in 0.1-3.0 mg/kg partial responders.

Profiled with immunoSEQ multiplex PCR; TCRdb holds only in-frame clones, not every one. The data contain some 57,000 clones, around 92% of them seen just once; the ten biggest clones take up roughly 25%. The sequencing used CD4+ or CD8+ T cells sorted from blood, collected in a trial of the OX40 agonist ivuxolimab. This TCR was recovered from an adult with an advanced solid tumor such as melanoma, head and neck, liver or kidney cancer. V gene TRBV6-5 combines with J gene TRBJ1-2; D is undetermined. Here the CDR3 DNA reads TGTGCCAGCACCACGGGAGGGTACGGCTACACCTTC. Residues: CASTTGGYGYTF.